The 12 T cell receptor beta chains below all came from one sample that was sequenced in a study of blood T cell repertoires in COVID-19. Repertoires were generated with immunoSEQ multiplex PCR, while TCRdb's copy carries only in-frame clones and drops some. There are approximately 200,000 clones in the sample; 70% to 90% occur only once, and approximately 1.1% lies in the top ten. What was sequenced was PBMCs or T cells enriched from blood (not recorded which). The receptors were gathered from a man aged 25 to 40 who had recovered from COVID-19.

This clone was counted a few times. This chain links TRBV7-9 with TRBJ2-2; D unclear. Germline-derived CDR1 and CDR2 are SEHNR and FQNEAQ (reference sequence). The V and J ends lost 2 bases and 2 bases respectively, with 9 bases between them. The CDR3 extends over 15 amino acids. In DNA form, the CDR3 reads TGTGCCAGCAGCTTAAAAAACTATAACACCGGGGAGCTGTTTTTT. Residues: CASSLKNYNTGELFF.

J is TRBJ2-2 and V is TRBV6-4, with no clear D. Trimming pared 2 bases from V and 1 base from J, leaving 5 bases between. There are 14 residues in the CDR3. Germline CDR1 MRHNA, CDR2 SNTAGT. The CDR3 nucleotides read TGTGCCAGCAGTGACCAATGGAACACCGGGGAGCTGTTTTTT. Translated: CASSDQWNTGELFF.

V usage is TRBV20-1 and J usage is TRBJ1-1; D possibly corresponds to TRBD1 (5 bases). The CDR3 consists of 11 residues. V lost 3 bases and J 6 bases, leaving 8 bases between the germline ends. The germline gives CDR1 DFQATT, CDR2 SNEGSKA (reference sequence). The CDR3 bases are TGCAGTGCTAGGTGGGGCGCTGAAGCTTTCTTT. Encoded protein: CSARWGAEAFF.

The V and J genes are TRBV2 and TRBJ1-4; tentatively, D is TRBD1 (5 bases). The CDR3 runs 15 residues. Trimming took off 7 bases at V and 0 bases at J, with 12 bases between the two ends. Germline V lookup: CDR1 SNHLY, CDR2 FYNNEI. The CDR3: CASTEGVATNEKLFF. CDR3 DNA sequence: TGTGCCAGCACCGAAGGGGTCGCAACTAATGAAAAACTGTTTTTT.

The chain links TRBV7-8 to TRBJ2-3, with D unclear. The CDR3 runs 15 residues. Germline lookup yields CDR1 SGHVS and CDR2 FQNEAQ. Trimming took off 6 bases at V and 2 bases at J, with 15 bases between the two ends. The chain's CDR3 is CASRPPLQNTDTQYF. Written as DNA, the CDR3 is TGTGCCAGCAGACCCCCTTTGCAGAACACAGATACGCAGTATTTT.

The chain links TRBV27 to TRBJ2-5, with 9 bases matching TRBD1. Per the germline V gene, CDR1 is MNHEY and CDR2 is SMNVEV (reference sequence). With V trimmed by 5 bases and J by 4 bases, 5 bases remained unmatched. This CDR3 is 14 amino acids long. DNA for the CDR3: TGTGCCAGCAGTCTGCGGACAGGGGTAGAGACCCAGTACTTC. As protein: CASSLRTGVETQYF.

The chain is built from TRBV15 and TRBJ2-5, with 7 bases identical to TRBD2. The CDR3 has 15 amino acids. The junction had 6 bases not matched to a gene; V was cut back by 0 bases and J by 5 bases. CDR1 LNHNV and CDR2 YYDKDF come from the germline V gene (reference sequence). CDR3 nucleotide sequence: TGTGCCACCAGCAGAGATCCGAGGGAGGGGGAGACCCAGTACTTC. Its protein product is CATSRDPREGETQYF.

J is TRBJ1-1 and V is TRBV5-1; D unresolved. The length of the CDR3 is 13 residues. The germline V gene encodes CDR1 SGHRS and CDR2 YFSETQ. V lost 3 bases, J lost 7 bases, and 13 bases lay in between. Here the CDR3 reads CASSWDREVEAFF. The CDR3 region has the DNA TGCGCCAGCAGCTGGGATAGGGAGGTTGAAGCTTTCTTT.

The rearrangement uses TRBV7-2 and TRBJ1-4, with D perhaps TRBD1 (6 bases). V gave up 5 bases and J gave up 8 bases, with 18 bases separating them. The length of the CDR3 is 15 residues. Germline V gives CDR1 SGHTA, CDR2 FQGNSA. The CDR3: CASSTSGVPREKLFF. CDR3 nucleotide sequence: TGTGCCAGCAGCACATCAGGGGTGCCGAGAGAAAAACTGTTTTTT.

This rearrangement joins TRBV6-2 or TRBV6-3 to TRBJ1-2, with no clear D. The CDR3 consists of 15 residues. The V end lost 3 bases, the J end lost 0 bases, and 11 bases lay between the germline ends. From germline, CDR1 is MNHEY and CDR2 SVGEGT. For the CDR3, the DNA is TGTGCCAGCAGTTATTTCCTCACAGCTAACTATGGCTACACCTTC. Protein: CASSYFLTANYGYTF.

The chain recombines TRBV30 with TRBJ1-1; perhaps TRBD1 as D (6 bases). Germline V gene data show CDR1 as GTSNPN and CDR2 as SVGIG (reference sequence). Trimming stripped 0 bases from V and 0 bases from J, with 11 bases between. The CDR3 is made up of 15 amino acids. The CDR3 sequence is CAWSVFGTMNTEAFF. The CDR3 region has the DNA TGTGCCTGGAGTGTTTTTGGGACAATGAACACTGAAGCTTTCTTT. Full variable domain (missing parts from reference TRBV30 and TRBJ1-1): SQTIHQWPATLVQPVGSPLSLECTVEGTSNPNLYWYRQAAGRGLQLLFYSVGIGQISSEVPQNLSASRPQDRQFILSSKKLLLSDSGFYLCAWSVFGTMNTEAFFGQGTRLTVV.

The chain couples TRBV5-1 to TRBJ2-7; maybe TRBD1 (5 bases). Between the trimmed V and J ends, which lost 0 bases and 2 bases, there was a span of 6 bases. This CDR3 region has 13 residues. Germline assignment: CDR1 SGHRS and CDR2 YFSETQ. CDR3 nucleotide sequence: TGCGCCAGCAGCTTGGAAGGGGCCTACGAGCAGTACTTC. Its translation is CASSLEGAYEQYF. The entire variable domain, with the rest obtained from reference TRBV5-1 and TRBJ2-7, is as follows: KAGVTQTPRYLIKTRGQQVTLSCSPISGHRSVSWYQQTPGQGLQFLFEYFSETQRNKGNFPGRFSGRQFSNSRSEMNVSTLELGDSALYLCASSLEGAYEQYFGPGTRLTVT.